This entry lists 23 T cell receptor beta chains sequenced from one sample in a study of blood T cell repertoires in COVID-19. TCRdb's copy holds only in-frame clones and misses some; the assay was immunoSEQ multiplex PCR. The sample contains under 45,000 clones, around 85% of which appear only once. The specimen sequenced was peripheral blood. Source of these receptors: a man between 60 and 75 years old with active or convalescent COVID-19.

V usage is TRBV27 and J usage is TRBJ2-1; TRBD1 matches 7 bases. The CDR3 sequence is 15 residues long. V dropped 1 base and J dropped 10; count of bases not matched to a gene: 10. From germline, CDR1 is MNHEY and CDR2 SMNVEV (reference sequence). CDR3 in DNA: TGTGCCAGCAGTTTATTGACAGGGAATATACAGGAGCAGTTCTTC. This gives the protein CASSLLTGNIQEQFF.

V is TRBV19 and J is TRBJ1-5, with D unresolved. The ends were cut back, 3 bases at V and 4 bases at J, with 7 bases in the middle. The germline gives CDR1 LNHDA, CDR2 SQIVND (reference sequence). The CDR3 is 13 residues long. The CDR3 DNA reads as TGTGCCAGTAGTATTCAAACTAATCAGCCCCAGCATTTT. Amino acid sequence: CASSIQTNQPQHF.

The chain couples TRBV15 to TRBJ1-5, with TRBD1 matching 9 bases. Trimming took 3 bases from V and 6 from J; bases not matched to a gene: 6. This CDR3 comprises 15 residues. The germline gives CDR1 LNHNV, CDR2 YYDKDF (reference sequence). The CDR3 DNA sequence: TGTGCCACCAGCAGGGGGACAGGGCGAAGTCAGCCCCAGCATTTT. It codes for CATSRGTGRSQPQHF.

This chain uses TRBV18 with TRBJ2-5; 8 positions agree with TRBD2. V shed 2 bases and J 5 bases; nucleotides not matched to a gene: 10. CDR1 and CDR2 from the germline V gene are KGHSH and LQKENI. This CDR3 has 16 amino acids. The CDR3 loop reads CASSPGLAGWEETQYF. The DNA of the CDR3 is TGTGCCAGCTCACCAGGATTAGCGGGATGGGAGGAGACCCAGTACTTC. Variable domain in full (rest from reference TRBV18 and TRBJ2-5): NAGVMQNPRHLVRRRGQEARLRCSPMKGHSHVYWYRQLPEEGLKFMVYLQKENIIDESGMPKERFSAEFPKEGPSILRIQQVVRGDSAAYFCASSPGLAGWEETQYFGPGTRLLVL.

This chain connects TRBV5-6 to TRBJ1-4; maybe TRBD1 (5 bases). The CDR3 runs to 15 residues. CDR1 and CDR2 from the germline V gene are SGHDT and YYEEEE. V shed 0 bases and J shed 4 bases, with 10 bases lying between them. CDR3 nucleotide sequence: TGTGCCAGCAGCTTGGCGGGGGAGGGTAATGAAAAACTGTTTTTT. It yields the protein CASSLAGEGNEKLFF.

The table lists this clone with a few counts. This chain connects TRBV6-1 to TRBJ1-2; 9 bases agree with TRBD1. The CDR3 runs 17 residues. Germline lookup yields CDR1 MNHNS and CDR2 SASEGT. Germline trimming cut 2 bases from V and 5 bases from J; bases unmatched to any gene: 12. The CDR3 sequence: CASSERGTGSRWYGYTF. The CDR3 nucleotides read TGTGCCAGCAGTGAACGAGGGACAGGGTCCCGTTGGTATGGCTACACCTTC.

The chain has TRBV4-3 and TRBJ1-2; maybe TRBD1 (5 bases). This CDR3 spans 15 amino acids. Trimming shortened V by 0 bases and J by 6 bases, and 14 bases separated the two germline ends. Germline assignment: CDR1 LGHNA and CDR2 YSLEER. CDR3 sequence (DNA): TGCGCCAGCAGCCAAGAGAGTCAGGGCGGGGATGGCTACACCTTC. Its protein is CASSQESQGGDGYTF.

The rearrangement uses TRBV9 and TRBJ1-5; no clear D gene. The CDR3 extends over 13 amino acids. Trimming took 0 bases from V and 6 from J, leaving 7 bases between them. The V gene's germline CDR1 is SGDLS and CDR2 YYNGEE. CDR3 DNA sequence: TGTGCCAGCAGCGTAGTTTATTTTCAGCCCCAGCATTTT. This codes for CASSVVYFQPQHF.

The chain employs TRBV5-5 and TRBJ1-1; D remains ambiguous. This CDR3 region has 14 residues. Deletions cut 4 bases from V and 1 base from J, with 11 bases between. Looked up from germline, CDR1 is SGHKS and CDR2 is YYEKEE (reference sequence). CDR3 nucleotides: TGTGCCAGCAGCCAGGATGGGTGGAACACTGAAGCTTTCTTT. Residues: CASSQDGWNTEAFF.

A single count supports this clone. V gene TRBV6-1 combines with J gene TRBJ2-7; TRBD2 aligns across 9 bases. The V gene's germline CDR1 is MNHNS and CDR2 SASEGT. V trimming: 6 bases; J trimming: 0 bases; junction bases outside the gene matches: 12. The CDR3 sequence is 17 residues long. The CDR3 DNA follows: TGTGCCAGCAGCGAAAGAGCGGGGGGCACCGGCTCCTACGAGCAGTACGTC. Translation: CASSERAGGTGSYEQYV.

The V gene is TRBV5-6, the J gene TRBJ2-6, with D unresolved. Germline CDR1 SGHDT, CDR2 YYEEEE. The V end was cut by 2 bases, the J end by 1 base, with 10 bases between. This CDR3 is 16 amino acids long. The CDR3 DNA sequence: TGTGCCAGCAGCTTAGAGCGTGGGTCTGGGGCCAACGTCCTGACTTTC. As protein: CASSLERGSGANVLTF.

This clone was picked up one time. The chain is built from TRBV11-3 and TRBJ1-4; TRBD1 agrees at 8 bases. The CDR3 runs 16 residues. Germline CDR1 and CDR2: SGHNT and YENEEA. V lost 2 bases and J lost 8; bases outside the gene matches: 10. This CDR3 is CASSLTTDRGFEKLFF. For the CDR3, the DNA is TGTGCCAGCAGCTTAACCACTGACAGGGGTTTCGAAAAACTGTTTTTT.

The chain employs TRBV7-6 and TRBJ2-7, with D possibly being TRBD1 (6 bases). Germline V gives CDR1 SGHVS, CDR2 FNYEAQ. The CDR3 contains 15 residues. V was pared by 6 bases and J by 2 bases, with 17 bases between. The CDR3: CASSPGAPPAYEQYV. The CDR3 DNA sequence: TGTGCCAGCAGTCCAGGGGCCCCTCCAGCCTACGAGCAGTACGTC.

This chain connects TRBV6-1 to TRBJ1-2; D is possibly TRBD1 (5 bases). V shed 2 bases and J shed 7 bases, with 17 bases lying between them. The CDR3 runs to 15 residues. The germline CDR1 and CDR2 sequences are MNHNS and SASEGT. CDR3 DNA sequence: TGTGCCAGCAGTGAAAGGGGCAGGGAATCGGGTGGCTACACCTTC. Protein sequence: CASSERGRESGGYTF.

CDR3 DNA: TGTGCCACCAGCACCCCTCGAGGGGGTAATGAAAAACTGTTTTTT. Residues: CATSTPRGGNEKLFF. The V call is TRBV15, the J call TRBJ1-4; a possible D gene is TRBD1 (6 bases). V was trimmed by 4 bases and J by 4 bases, leaving 13 bases between them. CDR1 is LNHNV, CDR2 YYDKDF, per germline (reference sequence). This CDR3 has 15 residues.

This clone was seen once. The chain has TRBV5-4 and TRBJ2-1, with 10 bases that match TRBD2. There are 15 residues in the CDR3. Trimming took 0 bases from V and 4 from J; bases not matched to a gene: 1. The germline CDR1 and CDR2 sequences are SGHNT and YYREEE (reference sequence). The CDR3 here is CASSLVSGRYNEQFF. CDR3 nucleotide sequence: TGTGCCAGCAGCTTGGTTAGCGGGAGGTACAATGAGCAGTTCTTC.

This clone showed up just once. CDR3 nucleotide sequence: TGCAGCGTCCCCTCCACGGTCGGGGCAGATACGCAGTATTTT. This translates into CSVPSTVGADTQYF. The rearrangement joins TRBV29-1 to TRBJ2-3, with D tentatively TRBD2 (5 bases). The ends were cut back, 6 bases at V and 4 bases at J, with 17 bases in the middle. From germline, CDR1 is SQVTM and CDR2 ANQGSEA. The CDR3 consists of 14 residues.

The genes are TRBV28 and TRBJ1-1; tentatively, D is TRBD1 (5 bases). V lost 3 bases and J 5 bases, leaving 16 bases between the germline ends. Germline CDR1 and CDR2: MDHEN and SYDVKM. This CDR3 has 15 residues. For the CDR3, the DNA is TGTGCCAGCAGTTTGGATGGCGCCGGGGGTACTGAAGCTTTCTTT. It encodes CASSLDGAGGTEAFF.

This chain joins TRBV30 and TRBJ1-5; D is undetermined. The CDR3 is made up of 14 amino acids. Germline CDR1 is GTSNPN and CDR2 is SVGIG (reference sequence). V lost 1 base to trimming and J lost 7 bases, with 14 bases between them. CDR3 nucleotides: TGTGCCTGGAGTGATCCACGGCGAGGCCAGCCCCAGCATTTT. Protein sequence: CAWSDPRRGQPQHF. Together with reference TRBV30 and TRBJ1-5, the CDR3 gives the full variable domain: SQTIHQWPATLVQPVGSPLSLECTVEGTSNPNLYWYRQAAGRGLQLLFYSVGIGQISSEVPQNLSASRPQDRQFILSSKKLLLSDSGFYLCAWSDPRRGQPQHFGDGTRLSIL.

The chain joins TRBV6-1 to TRBJ2-3; 11 bases line up with TRBD1. Losses at the gene ends were 6 bases for V and 5 bases for J; bases not matched to a gene: 7. Per germline, CDR1 MNHNS and CDR2 SASEGT. The CDR3 has 15 residues. The CDR3 here is CASRKDRGLGDTQYF. DNA of the CDR3: TGTGCCAGCAGAAAGGACAGGGGGCTTGGAGATACGCAGTATTTT.

CDR3 coding DNA: TGTGCCAGCAGCCTGAACAGGGCTAGGGATCAGCCCCAGCATTTT. Amino acid sequence: CASSLNRARDQPQHF. The chain combines TRBV6-6 with TRBJ1-5; maybe TRBD1 (6 bases). Germline V gene lookup returns CDR1 MNHNY and CDR2 SVGAGI (reference sequence). This CDR3 comprises 15 residues. The ends were cut back, 6 bases at V and 5 bases at J, with 17 bases in the middle.

The chain carries TRBV10-3 and TRBJ2-1; 9 bases align to TRBD1. The germline gives CDR1 ENHRY, CDR2 SYGVKD. The trim removed 10 bases at V and 7 bases at J, leaving 8 bases unmatched. This CDR3 is built from 13 residues. In DNA form, the CDR3 reads TGTGCCACGCTACAGGGGGCCAGGAATGAGCAGTTCTTC. It codes for CATLQGARNEQFF.

The rearrangement uses TRBV7-6 and TRBJ2-2; D call uncertain. Germline-derived CDR1 and CDR2 are SGHVS and FNYEAQ. The CDR3 is 12 amino acids. V was clipped by 3 bases and J by 5 bases, with 4 bases between them. The DNA of the CDR3 is TGTGCCAGCAGCTTCAGAACCGGGGAGCTGTTTTTT. It codes for CASSFRTGELFF.